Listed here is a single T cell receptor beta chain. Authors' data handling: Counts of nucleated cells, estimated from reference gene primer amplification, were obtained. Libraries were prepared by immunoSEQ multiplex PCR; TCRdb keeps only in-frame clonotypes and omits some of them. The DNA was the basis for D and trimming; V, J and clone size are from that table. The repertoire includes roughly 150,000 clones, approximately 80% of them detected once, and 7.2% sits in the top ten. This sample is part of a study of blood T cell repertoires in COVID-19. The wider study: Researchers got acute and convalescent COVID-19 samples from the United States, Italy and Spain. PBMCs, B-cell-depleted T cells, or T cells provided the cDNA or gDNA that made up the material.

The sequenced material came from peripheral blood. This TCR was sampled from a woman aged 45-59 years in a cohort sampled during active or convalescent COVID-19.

The CDR3 loop is CATSGGGQETQYF. For the CDR3, the DNA is TGTGCCACCAGTGGAGGGGGCCAAGAGACCCAGTACTTC. The genes are TRBV24-1 and TRBJ2-5, with D possibly TRBD1 on 6 matching bases. Germline-derived CDR1 and CDR2 are KGHDR and SFDVKD. V was trimmed by 5 bases and J by 1 base, leaving 7 bases between them. The CDR3 totals 13 residues.